This TCR beta chain is drawn from a study of cytomegalovirus exposure and HLA in healthy donors. Study findings and constraints: Reported results showed that the classifier diagnosed cytomegalovirus status with high specificity and sensitivity. A later analysis showed HLA-associated TCR beta chains outstripping equally common others in clonal expansion.

Germline-derived CDR1 and CDR2 are SSHAT and FNYEAQ (reference sequence). The CDR3 is made up of 13 amino acids. This clone has more than one count but fewer than ten. Its antigen is not identified. Sequence at one end of the junction differs from germline and may be a read error. Researchers ran the PCR with 60 Vbeta and 13 Jbeta primers. Assay used: immunoSEQ multiplex PCR; TCRdb lists only in-frame clones, some missing. The table has 150,000 to 200,000 clones, around 78% seen once. Sample: PBMCs. The chain recombines TRBV7-7 with TRBJ2-7; TRBD1 matches 8 bases. The receptor was isolated from a woman aged 40 to 50 in good health and CMV-seronegative. CDR3 coding DNA: TGTGCTAGCAGCTCTGACAGGGGAGGCGAGCAGTACTTC. Translated, it gives CASSSDRGGEQYF.